This record covers a single T cell receptor (beta chain). Among the donors, all were healthy bone marrow donors. The sample is drawn from a study of cytomegalovirus exposure and HLA in healthy donors. The CDR3 is 15 amino acids. Unmatched junction bases numbered 9, after V lost 4 bases and J lost 3 bases. The V gene's germline CDR1 is SGHRS and CDR2 YFSETQ. The primer mix had 60 Vbeta and 13 Jbeta primers. Some clones are missing from TCRdb's copy, which holds only in-frame ones; the method was immunoSEQ multiplex PCR. The sample records over 50,000 clones, around 68% being singletons. The receptor was isolated from a man aged 35 to 55 in good health and CMV-seropositive. Sequencing input: PBMCs. The rearrangement links TRBV5-1 to TRBJ2-7, with 8 positions matching TRBD1. Here the CDR3 DNA reads TGCGCCAGCAGCCCAGGGACCGACAGGGGCTACGAGCAGTACTTC. It encodes CASSPGTDRGYEQYF.